Below, one T cell receptor (beta chain) is given with its context. As yet, its antigen is unknown. RNA transcripts provided the source from which TCR beta CDR3 regions were amplified. Using the HTBI primer set, a first-round RT-PCR was run on the TCR CDR3. TCRdb ran MiXCR on the multiplex PCR reads and lists one entry per CDR3 protein. The sample gives about 460,000 distinct CDR3 sequences, roughly 23% of which show up once; under 55% is in the top ten. The data belong to a study of T cells in Graves' hyperthyroidism and ophthalmopathy. Regarding the study as a whole: Onset of ophthalmopathy came a median about 6.5 months after the model predicted it. A model of 13 V-J features distinguished ophthalmopathy from stable hyperthyroidism.

This CDR3 has 12 residues. Germline CDR1 SGHRS, CDR2 YFSETQ. The V gene lost 0 bases and the J gene lost 7 bases, with 8 bases spanning the gap. Exclusion of a patient resulted from uncontrolled infection, other autoimmune disease, pregnancy or lactation. The genes are TRBV5-1 and TRBJ2-7; D call uncertain. The sample consisted of blood. The sequence was collected from a woman aged 65 to 85 with Graves' ophthalmopathy. For the CDR3, the DNA is TGCGCCAGCAGCTTGGCCGGGCTTGAGCAGTACTTC. Protein sequence: CASSLAGLEQYF.